The present T cell receptor beta chain was sequenced within a study of blood T cell repertoires in COVID-19. At the level of the study: Acute and convalescent COVID-19 specimens originated in the United States, Italy and Spain.

Data came from immunoSEQ multiplex PCR; TCRdb stores just in-frame clones and leaves some out. Among approximately 150,000 clones, approximately 90% were seen once, and the ten largest hold 0.75% to 0.95%. This CDR3 region has 13 residues. The germline V and J ends were trimmed by 5 bases and 5 bases, with 12 bases remaining between them. Germline V gene sequence: CDR1 PRHDT, CDR2 FYEKMQ (reference sequence). This chain uses TRBV13 with TRBJ1-2; TRBD1 is a possible D gene (6 bases). The specimen was peripheral blood. This clonotype was obtained from a woman aged 45-60 years with acute or convalescent COVID-19. CDR3 amino acids: CASSPGTPYGYTF. CDR3 coding DNA: TGTGCCAGCAGCCCCGGGACACCTTATGGCTACACCTTC.